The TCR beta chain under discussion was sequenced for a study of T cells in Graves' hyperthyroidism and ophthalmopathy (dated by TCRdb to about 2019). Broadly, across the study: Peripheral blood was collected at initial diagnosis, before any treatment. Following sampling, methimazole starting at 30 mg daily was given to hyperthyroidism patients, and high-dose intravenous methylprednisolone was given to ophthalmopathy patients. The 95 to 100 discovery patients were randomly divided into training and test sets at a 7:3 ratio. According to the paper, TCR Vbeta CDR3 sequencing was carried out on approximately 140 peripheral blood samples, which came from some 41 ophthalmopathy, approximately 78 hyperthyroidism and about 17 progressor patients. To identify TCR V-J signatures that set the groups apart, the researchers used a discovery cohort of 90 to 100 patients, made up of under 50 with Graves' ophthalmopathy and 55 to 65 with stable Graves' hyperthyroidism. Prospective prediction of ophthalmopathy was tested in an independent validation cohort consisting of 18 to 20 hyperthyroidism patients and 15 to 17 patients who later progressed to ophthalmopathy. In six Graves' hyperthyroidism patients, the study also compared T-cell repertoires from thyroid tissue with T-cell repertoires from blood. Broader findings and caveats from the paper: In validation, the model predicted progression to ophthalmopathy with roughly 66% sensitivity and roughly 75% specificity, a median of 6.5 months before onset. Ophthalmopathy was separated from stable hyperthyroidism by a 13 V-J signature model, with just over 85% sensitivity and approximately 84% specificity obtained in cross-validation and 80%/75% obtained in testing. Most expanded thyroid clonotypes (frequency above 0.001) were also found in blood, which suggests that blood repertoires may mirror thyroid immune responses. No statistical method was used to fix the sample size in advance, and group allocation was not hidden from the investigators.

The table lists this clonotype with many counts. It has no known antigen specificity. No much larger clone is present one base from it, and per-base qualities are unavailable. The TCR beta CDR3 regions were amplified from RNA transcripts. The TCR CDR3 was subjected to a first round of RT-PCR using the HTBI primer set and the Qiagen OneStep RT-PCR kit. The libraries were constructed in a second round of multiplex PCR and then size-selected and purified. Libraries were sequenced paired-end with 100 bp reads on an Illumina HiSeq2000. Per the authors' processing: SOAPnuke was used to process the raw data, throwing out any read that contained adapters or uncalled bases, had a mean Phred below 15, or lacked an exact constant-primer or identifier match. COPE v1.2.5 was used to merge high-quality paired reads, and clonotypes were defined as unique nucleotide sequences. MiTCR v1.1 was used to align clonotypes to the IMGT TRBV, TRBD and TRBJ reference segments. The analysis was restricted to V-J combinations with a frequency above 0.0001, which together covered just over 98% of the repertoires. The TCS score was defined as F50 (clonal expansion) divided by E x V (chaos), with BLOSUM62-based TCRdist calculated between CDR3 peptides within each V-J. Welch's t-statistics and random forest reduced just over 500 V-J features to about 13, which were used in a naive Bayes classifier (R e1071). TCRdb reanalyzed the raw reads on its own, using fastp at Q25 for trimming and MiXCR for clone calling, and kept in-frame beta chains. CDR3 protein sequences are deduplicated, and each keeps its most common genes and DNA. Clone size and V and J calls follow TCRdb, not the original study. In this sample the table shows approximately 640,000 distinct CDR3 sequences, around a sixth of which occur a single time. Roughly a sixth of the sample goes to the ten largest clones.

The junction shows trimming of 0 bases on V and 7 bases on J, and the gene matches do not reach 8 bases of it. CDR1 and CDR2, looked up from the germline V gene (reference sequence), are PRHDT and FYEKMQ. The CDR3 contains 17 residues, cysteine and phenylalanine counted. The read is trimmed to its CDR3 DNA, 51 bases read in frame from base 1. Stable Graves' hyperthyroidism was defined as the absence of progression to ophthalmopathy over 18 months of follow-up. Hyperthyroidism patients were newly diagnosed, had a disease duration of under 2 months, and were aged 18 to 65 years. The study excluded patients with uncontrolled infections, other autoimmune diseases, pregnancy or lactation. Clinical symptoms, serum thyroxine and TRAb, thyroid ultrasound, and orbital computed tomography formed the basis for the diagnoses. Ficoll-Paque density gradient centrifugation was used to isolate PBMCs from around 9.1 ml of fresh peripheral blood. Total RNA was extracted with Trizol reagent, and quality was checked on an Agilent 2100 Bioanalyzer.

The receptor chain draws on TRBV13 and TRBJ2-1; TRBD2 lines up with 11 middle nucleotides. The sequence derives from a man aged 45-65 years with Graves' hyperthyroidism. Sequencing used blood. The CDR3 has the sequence CASSLGLAGGPQNEQFF. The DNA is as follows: TGTGCCAGCAGCTTAGGGTTAGCGGGAGGGCCTCAGAATGAGCAGTTCTTC. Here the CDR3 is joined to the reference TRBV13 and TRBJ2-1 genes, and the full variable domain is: AAGVIQSPRHLIKEKRETATLKCYPIPRHDTVYWYQQGPGQDPQFLISFYEKMQSDKGSIPDRFSAQQFSDYHSELNMSSLELGDSALYFCASSLGLAGGPQNEQFFGPGTRLTVL.